The sequence of this TCR beta chain was determined in a study of tumor-infiltrating lymphocytes in primary liver carcinoma (TCRdb year 2017). Context from the whole study: Between November 2015 and March 2016, a few patients in China with histopathologically diagnosed primary liver carcinoma had surgical resection. Of the five patients, three men and two women aged 30 to 69 years, four had hepatocellular carcinoma and one had combined HCC and intrahepatic cholangiocarcinoma. The tumors of the five patients were staged as T1-T3 N0M0, with maximum diameters ranging from roughly 4 to 11 cm. Each sample produced about 3.5 to 7.13 million productive TCRbeta reads, and read depth showed no significant difference between tissue types. The study combined TCRbeta repertoire sequencing, expression microarrays and whole-exome sequencing across five regions of each liver tumor, with adjacent normal tissue and blood. A total of 35 specimens from 5 patients, comprising some 25 tumor regions, 5 adjacent noncancerous liver tissues and 5 peripheral blood samples, were covered by TCRbeta repertoire sequencing. High reproducibility was observed for the technical replicate repertoires, with mean shared-clone rates around 0.9 and correlation coefficients above 0.98.

Starting from about 550 ng total RNA, TCRbeta-specific cDNA was produced by reverse transcription with a constant-region primer and ProtoScript II reverse transcriptase. Construction of the TCRbeta libraries relied on three nested rounds of multiplex PCR, following a slightly modified ARM-PCR procedure. Each of the first two PCR rounds ran for roughly 9 cycles using multiplex TRBV1-TRBV30 forward primers together with a Cbeta reverse primer. Sample barcodes and Illumina adapters were added in a final 25-cycle PCR with Deep VentR polymerase. Before sequencing, amplicons of 200-500 bp were gel-purified using a QIAquick gel extraction kit. An Illumina HiSeq 2500 was used to sequence the TCRbeta amplicons with 250-bp paired-end reads. Regarding the original processing steps: Reads were quality-trimmed with Trimmomatic v0.33, and paired reads were merged with FLASH v1.2.11 to recover full CDR3 sequences. V, D and J germline segments were assigned to the rearranged TCRbeta sequences using MiGEC v1.2.1b. Clonotype statistics and Shannon-Wiener diversity indices were computed with VDJtools v1.0.0. To cut down on sampling bias, every analysis after diversity analysis relied on just the 250 most abundant clonotypes from each sample. Through fastp at Q25 and MiXCR, TCRdb rebuilt clones from the public reads, retaining in-frame beta chains. Each CDR3 protein appears once, grouped with its most common genes and DNA. What appears here as the V and J calls and clone size reflects TCRdb's work, not the paper's. The sample data list 310,000 or so distinct CDR3 sequences, and approximately 64% of these were observed just once. Roughly 6% of the sample is taken by the ten largest.

Beyond this particular receptor, the publication reports: With just a few patients in the study, the authors point out that the findings should be validated in a larger study. A significantly larger repertoire fraction was made up by the top 250 clones in tumors than in blood (p = 0.039). Bulk unsorted samples precluded comparing CD4+ and CD8+ T cell repertoires. Only the TCR beta chain was sequenced, which likely underestimates true repertoire diversity because unpaired alpha chains were not captured. Repertoire overlap was higher between tumor regions (mean around 36%) than tumor-adjacent (approximately 17%) or tumor-blood (about 15%) pairs, consistent with antigen-driven expansion.

TRIzol reagent was used to extract blood RNA from unsorted whole blood, while the DNeasy Blood & Tissue kit provided the germline DNA. At the time of sampling, the patients were treatment-naive and had chronic HBV infection. Before surgery, approximately 3.8 milliliters of peripheral blood were drawn into K2EDTA tubes. Based on the germline V gene, the CDR1 and CDR2 sequences are LGHNA and YNFKEQ. Relative to germline, V is 1 base shorter and J is 3 bases shorter, with 16 bases between their ends. Measured from the cysteine to the phenylalanine, the CDR3 is 16 residues long. The CDR3 DNA has 48 bases and is translated from base 1. This clonotype appeared a single time. The target of this receptor is not known. A much larger clone differs by one base, so this may be a read error.

The sequenced material came from peripheral blood. This TCR was sampled from a man in his forties with primary liver carcinoma and hepatitis B virus infection. The V gene is TRBV4-2 and the J gene is TRBJ2-7, and perhaps TRBD2 as D gene, on 5 matching bases. The nucleotide sequence is given as TGTGCCAGCAGCCAAGGGAGTTTGGACTGCGTCTACGAGCAGTACTTC. Its protein is CASSQGSLDCVYEQYF.